A selection of T cell receptor beta chains follows, all from one sample in a study of T cell repertoires in cytomegalovirus infection. Their antigens are not known. MiXCR, run by TCRdb on the reads, gives a single entry per CDR3 protein. Counted here are nearly 700,000 distinct CDR3 sequences, approximately 33% occurring once; the ten biggest clones make up roughly 18%. The starting material was cultured PBMCs, obtained from culture after CMV antigen stimulation. Receptor source: a human donor in good health (CMV status not recorded). Some clones in this sample may be carry-over from other donors' samples. The CDR3 runs from the conserved cysteine through the conserved F or W. The D gene is left open where the match is weak. Rows give clone size only sometimes, using once, few, many, or a class for an expanded clone.

clone size: -
V gene: TRBV6-6
D gene: -
J gene: TRBJ1-1
CDR3 protein: CASSYERESWTEAFF
CDR3 DNA: TGTGCCAGCAGTTACGAGCGGGAAAGTTGGACTGAAGCTTTCTTT

clone size: few
V gene: TRBV27
D gene: -
J gene: TRBJ1-6
CDR3 protein: CASSSRVGGYNSPLHF
CDR3 DNA: TGTGCCAGCAGTTCCCGTGTAGGGGGATATAATTCACCCCTCCACTTT

clone size: -
V gene: TRBV18
D gene: TRBD1
J gene: TRBJ2-3
CDR3 protein: CASSPRIGTGGADTQYF
CDR3 DNA: TGTGCCAGCTCACCACGGATCGGGACAGGGGGCGCAGATACGCAGTATTTT

clone size: few
V gene: TRBV10-3
D gene: -
J gene: TRBJ1-1
CDR3 protein: CAISEYRGQLAEAFF
CDR3 DNA: TGTGCCATCAGTGAGTATCGGGGGCAGCTGGCTGAAGCTTTCTTT

clone size: few
V gene: TRBV7-2
D gene: -
J gene: TRBJ2-3
CDR3 protein: CASSPRGFSGDTQYF
CDR3 DNA: TGTGCCAGCAGCCCTAGGGGCTTCAGCGGCGATACGCAGTATTTT

clone size: -
V gene: TRBV27
D gene: TRBD2
J gene: TRBJ2-5
CDR3 protein: CASSSGLVGQETQYF
CDR3 DNA: TGTGCCAGCAGTTCGGGACTAGTGGGGCAAGAGACCCAGTACTTC

clone size: -
V gene: TRBV4-3
D gene: -
J gene: TRBJ1-3
CDR3 protein: CASSQDSGPSSGNTIYF
CDR3 DNA: TGCGCCAGCAGCCAAGATTCTGGACCCTCCTCTGGAAACACCATATATTTT

clone size: many
V gene: TRBV7-2
D gene: -
J gene: TRBJ1-1
CDR3 protein: CASSSVYSEAFF
CDR3 DNA: TGTGCCAGCAGCTCAGTTTATTCTGAAGCTTTCTTT

clone size: -
V gene: TRBV7-7
D gene: TRBD2
J gene: TRBJ2-5
CDR3 protein: CASSSSGGPRPQYF
CDR3 DNA: TGTGCCAGCAGCTCTAGCGGGGGGCCGCGGCCCCAGTACTTC

clone size: few
V gene: TRBV7-9
D gene: -
J gene: TRBJ2-2
CDR3 protein: CASSHPLRLGGELFF
CDR3 DNA: TGTGCCAGCAGCCACCCACTTCGGCTAGGCGGGGAGCTGTTTTTT

clone size: -
V gene: TRBV28
D gene: -
J gene: TRBJ2-3
CDR3 protein: CASNRGIGDTQYF
CDR3 DNA: TGTGCCAGCAACCGGGGGATCGGCGATACGCAGTATTTT

clone size: -
V gene: TRBV27
D gene: TRBD1
J gene: TRBJ1-5
CDR3 protein: CASSDRYTGVLPQHF
CDR3 DNA: TGTGCCAGCAGTGACAGGTATACAGGGGTTTTGCCCCAGCATTTT